This T cell receptor (beta chain) was sequenced in a study of blood T cells in healthy people across ages. Study-level findings and limits: Fewer expanded clones and more diversity marked long-lived versus aged donors.

A remark on this clonotype: Its antigen is as yet unknown.

Together with a sample-barcoded 5' primer, a J-beta primer mix was included in a second PCR lasting roughly 6 to 12 cycles. Tagging of each cDNA molecule was performed by a template-switch adaptor with 12 random nucleotides. All samples yielded 2.5 million or more CDR3-containing paired-end reads. TCRdb called the 5' RACE reads again in MiXCR, with one record for every CDR3 protein. The data contain more than 700,000 distinct CDR3 sequences, roughly 46% of them singletons. The CDR3 sequence is 15 residues long. Germline V lookup: CDR1 SGHRS, CDR2 YFSETQ. The V end lost 4 bases, the J end lost 0 bases, and 12 bases lay between the germline ends.

The chain recombines TRBV5-1 with TRBJ2-3; no firm D call. Sequenced: blood. This clonotype was sampled from a man older than 75 in good health. CDR3 nucleotide sequence: TGCGCCAGCAGCCGACTCCCTACTAGCACAGATACGCAGTATTTT. This codes for CASSRLPTSTDTQYF. Using reference TRBV5-1 and TRBJ2-3 for the parts outside the CDR3, the full variable domain is KAGVTQTPRYLIKTRGQQVTLSCSPISGHRSVSWYQQTPGQGLQFLFEYFSETQRNKGNFPGRFSGRQFSNSRSEMNVSTLELGDSALYLCASSRLPTSTDTQYFGPGTRLTVL.